Presented here are 24 T cell receptor beta chains from one specimen sequenced in a study of blood T cells in healthy people across ages. A second roughly 6 to 11 cycle PCR used barcoded and J-beta primers. TCRdb processed the 5' RACE reads anew with MiXCR; each CDR3 protein has one entry. The data contain 1.5 million to 2 million distinct CDR3 sequences, more than 35% of them singletons. The sample comprised blood. All receptors derive from a human donor in good health.

This clonotype was counted once. At one end, the junction sequence differs from germline, possibly due to a read error. The rearrangement joins TRBV6-2 or TRBV6-3 to TRBJ1-2, with 8 bases matching TRBD1. The germline CDR1 and CDR2 sequences are MNHEY and SVGEGT. CDR3 length: 13 residues. CDR3: CAGSSKDRDGYTF. CDR3 DNA sequence: TGTGCCGGCAGTTCGAAGGACAGGGATGGCTACACCTTC.

There are a few counts of this clonotype. The chain links TRBV2 to TRBJ2-7; D is perhaps TRBD2 (7 bases). The CDR3 totals 15 residues. V lost 10 bases and J lost 1, with 20 bases in between. CDR1 and CDR2 (germline): SNHLY, FYNNEI. The CDR3 sequence: CANNVGGGGSYEQYF. CDR3 sequence (DNA): TGTGCCAACAACGTCGGAGGGGGGGGATCCTACGAGCAGTACTTC.

This clonotype was counted only a few times. The chain has TRBV4-3 and TRBJ2-5, with D perhaps matching TRBD2 (7 bases). TRBJ2-7 matches the DNA end more closely, so the J call is doubtful. This CDR3 is built from 14 residues. The germline CDR1 and CDR2 sequences are LGHNA and YSLEER. Here the CDR3 reads CASSQYAGASEQYF. CDR3 nucleotides: TGCGCCAGCAGCCAATACGCGGGGGCGAGCGAGCAGTACTTC.

This clonotype has more than one count but fewer than ten. The chain recombines TRBV10-3 with TRBJ1-4, with 10 bases aligning to TRBD1. The junction had 12 bases not matched to a gene; V was cut back by 3 bases and J by 8 bases. This CDR3 is 17 amino acids long. Germline values: CDR1 ENHRY, CDR2 SYGVKD. CDR3 DNA sequence: TGTGCCATCAGTGACCGGGACAGGGGCGTAACGGGGGAAAAACTGTTTTTT. Translation: CAISDRDRGVTGEKLFF.

This clonotype was picked up a small number of times. DNA for the CDR3: TGTGCCATCAGTGAGTCTTTCGGACATAGTTTTTCCTACGAGCAGTACTTC. Translating gives CAISESFGHSFSYEQYF. This rearrangement joins TRBV10-3 to TRBJ2-4; TRBD1 is a possible D gene (5 bases). Near its end, the DNA agrees better with TRBJ2-7, so the J call may be wrong. This CDR3 region has 17 residues. Per germline, CDR1 ENHRY and CDR2 SYGVKD.

The genes are TRBV7-2 and TRBJ2-5, with D perhaps matching TRBD2 (7 bases). Trimming removed 5 bases at V and 1 base at J, with 17 bases between. The germline V gene encodes CDR1 SGHTA and CDR2 FQGNSA. This CDR3 contains 16 residues. CDR3: CASSPRGALSQETQYF. CDR3 coding DNA: TGTGCCAGCAGCCCCCGGGGGGCGTTGTCCCAAGAGACCCAGTACTTC.

This CDR3 is CASSPRTGDNQPQHF. CDR3 nucleotides: TGTGCCAGCAGCCCCCGGACAGGGGACAATCAGCCCCAGCATTTT. V is TRBV7-2 and J is TRBJ1-5; 9 nucleotides agree with TRBD1. The germline V gene has CDR1 SGHTA and CDR2 FQGNSA. The ends lost 5 bases at V and 3 bases at J; junction bases unmatched: 5. The CDR3 covers 15 residues.

The sample holds a few counts of this clonotype. This sequence joins TRBV20-1 and TRBJ1-2; unclear D gene. V was clipped by 0 bases and J by 3 bases, with 14 bases between them. Germline CDR1 reads DFQATT; CDR2 reads SNEGSKA (reference sequence). The length of the CDR3 is 15 residues. The CDR3 sequence is CSARDREGRDYGYTF. The CDR3 region has the DNA TGCAGTGCTAGAGATCGGGAGGGCCGAGACTATGGCTACACCTTC.

The V call is TRBV4-1, the J call TRBJ1-5, with D perhaps TRBD1 (6 bases). The V end lost 8 bases, the J end lost 3 bases, and 14 bases lay between the germline ends. The CDR3 sequence is 14 residues long. Per germline, CDR1 MGHRA and CDR2 YSYEKL. In nucleotides, the CDR3 is TGCGCCAGCGGGCTGGGACAAAACAATCAGCCCCAGCATTTT. It yields the protein CASGLGQNNQPQHF.

V gene TRBV2 combines with J gene TRBJ1-2; no reliable D call. This CDR3 is 13 amino acids long. Deletions cut 6 bases from V and 0 bases from J, with 8 bases between. Germline CDR1 is SNHLY and CDR2 is FYNNEI. The DNA for the CDR3 is TGTGCCAGCAGGGACGGATCTAACTATGGCTACACCTTC. Residues: CASRDGSNYGYTF. The full variable domain, completed using reference TRBV2 and TRBJ1-2, is EPEVTQTPSHQVTQMGQEVILRCVPISNHLYFYWYRQILGQKVEFLVSFYNNEISEKSEIFDDQFSVERPDGSNFTLKIRSTKLEDSAMYFCASRDGSNYGYTFGSGTRLTVV.

This clonotype has more than one count but fewer than ten. J is TRBJ1-5 and V is TRBV10-3, with D unresolved. The CDR3 has 12 amino acids. The V and J ends lost 2 bases and 7 bases respectively, with 6 bases between them. The V gene's germline CDR1 is ENHRY and CDR2 SYGVKD. The CDR3 DNA is TGTGCCATCAGTGAGGGAGTCCAGCCCCAGCATTTT. It translates to CAISEGVQPQHF.

This clonotype has only a few counts. The chain is built from TRBV6-5 and TRBJ2-7; D is possibly TRBD2 (5 bases). V shed 2 bases and J shed 10 bases, with 15 bases lying between them. This CDR3 region has 13 residues. CDR1 MNHEY and CDR2 SVGAGI come from the germline V gene. The DNA of the CDR3 is TGTGCCAGCAGTTACAATTTGGGCCGGGGACAGTACTTC. Protein product: CASSYNLGRGQYF.

This clonotype was seen only a few times. The genes are TRBV12-3 or TRBV12-4 and TRBJ1-2, with 7 bases aligning to TRBD1. The V segment lost 3 bases and the J segment 8 bases; nucleotides outside the gene matches: 3. CDR3 size: 12 residues. The CDR3 protein is CASSLTGIGYTF. The CDR3 region has the DNA TGTGCCAGCAGTTTGACAGGGATCGGCTACACCTTC.

This clonotype was recorded a few times. The chain joins TRBV19 to TRBJ2-5, with 8 bases matching TRBD1. The DNA end favors TRBJ2-7, so the J call may be wrong. The CDR3 sequence is 14 residues long. Germline CDR1 is LNHDA and CDR2 is SQIVND (reference sequence). The CDR3 region is CASSIGEQGDEQYF. The CDR3 DNA sequence: TGTGCCAGTAGTATAGGGGAACAGGGGGACGAGCAGTACTTC.

Only a few counts were recorded for this clonotype. This rearrangement joins TRBV7-2 to TRBJ1-2; no reliable D call. The ends were cut back, 1 base at V and 3 bases at J, with 12 bases in the middle. Germline lookup yields CDR1 SGHTA and CDR2 FQGNSA. This CDR3 region has 15 residues. The CDR3 is CASSLGSQQYYGYTF. The CDR3 nucleotides are TGTGCCAGCAGCTTAGGCAGTCAACAGTACTATGGCTACACCTTC.

Points on this clonotype: Germline and junction disagree at one end, which may indicate a read error. DNA for the CDR3: TGTGCCAGCAGCTTAGATCACTTCACAGACACGCAGTATTTT. Amino acids: CASSLDHFTDTQYF. The V gene is TRBV7-2, the J gene TRBJ2-3; D not resolved. Germline V gene sequence: CDR1 SGHTA, CDR2 FQGNSA. This CDR3 region has 14 residues.

The chain is built from TRBV7-9 and TRBJ1-2, with 7 positions matching TRBD1. The germline CDR1 and CDR2 sequences are SEHNR and FQNEAQ (reference sequence). After removal of 7 bases from V and 13 bases from J, the junction contained 15 bases not matched to a gene. CDR3 length: 13 amino acids. The CDR3 sequence is CASNRGGQQFITF. The CDR3 DNA is TGTGCCAGCAACCGAGGGGGACAGCAGTTTATCACCTTC. The full variable domain, in which reference TRBV7-9 and TRBJ1-2 provide the parts outside the CDR3, is DTGVSQNPRHKITKRGQNVTFRCDPISEHNRLYWYRQTLGQGPEFLTYFQNEAQLEKSRLLSDRFSAERPKGSFSTLEIQRTEQGDSAMYLCASNRGGQQFITFGSGTRLTVV.

This clonotype occurred a few times. The V and J genes are TRBV20-1 and TRBJ2-3; no reliable D call. Between the trimmed V and J ends, which lost 0 bases and 4 bases, there was a span of 8 bases. CDR1 and CDR2 (germline): DFQATT, SNEGSKA (reference sequence). The CDR3 covers 13 residues. The CDR3 DNA sequence: TGCAGTGCTAGAGAGGGTAGCCCAGATACGCAGTATTTT. This sequence encodes CSAREGSPDTQYF.

The V and J genes are TRBV12-3 or TRBV12-4 and TRBJ1-3; D may be TRBD1 (5 bases). V lost 6 bases and J 2 bases, leaving 14 bases between the germline ends. This CDR3 comprises 15 residues. CDR3: CASRPRAGAGNTIYF. The CDR3, as DNA: TGTGCCAGCAGACCAAGGGCGGGGGCTGGAAACACCATATATTTT.

This clonotype was observed once. The CDR3 loop reads CSATGGPNSATNEKLFF. The DNA of the CDR3 is TGCAGTGCAACAGGGGGGCCTAACTCTGCAACTAATGAAAAACTGTTTTTT. The rearrangement uses TRBV20-1 and TRBJ1-4, with 8 bases that match TRBD1. Losses at the gene ends were 6 bases for V and 0 bases for J; bases not matched to a gene: 12. CDR1 and CDR2 from the germline V gene are DFQATT and SNEGSKA (reference sequence). The CDR3 runs to 17 residues.

Ten or more counts support this clonotype. V is TRBV6-4 and J is TRBJ2-5; 9 nucleotides align to TRBD2. V dropped 6 bases and J dropped 5; count of bases not matched to a gene: 4. The CDR3 totals 13 residues. Germline V gene sequence: CDR1 MRHNA, CDR2 SNTAGT. CDR3 sequence: CASSGLAIETQYF. The CDR3 DNA follows: TGTGCCAGCAGCGGACTAGCGATCGAGACCCAGTACTTC.

The rearrangement joins TRBV7-2 to TRBJ1-5; 7 nucleotides align to TRBD1. Trimming at V came to 4 bases and at J to 7 bases, leaving 13 bases not matched to a gene. Germline CDR1 is SGHTA and CDR2 is FQGNSA. The CDR3 runs 16 residues. The CDR3 DNA reads TGTGCCAGCAGCTACGGACCGACAGGGACTGGCCAGCCCCAGCATTTT. It encodes CASSYGPTGTGQPQHF.

The chain employs TRBV24-1 and TRBJ2-5, with no clear D. From germline, CDR1 is KGHDR and CDR2 SFDVKD. V was cut by 3 bases and J by 4 bases, with 14 bases left in between. CDR3 length: 15 residues. In DNA, the CDR3 is TGTGCCACCAGTGATCTAGAACAGAGTGGAGAGACCCAGTACTTC. Encoded protein: CATSDLEQSGETQYF.

The chain is built from TRBV7-3 and TRBJ2-2; TRBD1 might be the D (6 bases). This CDR3 has 16 amino acids. The ends were cut back, 2 bases at V and 3 bases at J, with 13 bases in the middle. The germline CDR1 and CDR2 sequences are SGHTA and FQGTGA. In DNA, the CDR3 is TGTGCCAGCAGCTTATCCGCAGGGGAGTACACCGGGGAGCTGTTTTTT. Amino acids: CASSLSAGEYTGELFF.